This T cell receptor beta chain was sequenced during a study of blood T cell repertoires in COVID-19. Study at large: T cells, B-cell-depleted T cells, or PBMCs provided the cDNA or gDNA that served as material.

Assay: immunoSEQ multiplex PCR; the TCRdb copy retains only in-frame clones and omits some. The repertoire holds about 380,000 clones, with 70% to 90% as singletons. Participant reports of clinical history set cohort assignment. The germline CDR1 and CDR2 sequences are SNHLY and FYNNEI. The CDR3 spans 13 residues. V gave up 11 bases and J gave up 2 bases, with 15 bases separating them. This chain connects TRBV2 to TRBJ1-2; D may be TRBD1 (5 bases). This receptor was obtained from a woman between 18 and 29 years old who had recovered from COVID-19. What was sequenced was PBMCs or T cells enriched from blood (not recorded which). The DNA of the CDR3 is TGTGCCTCGGCTGGGGGGTCAAACTATGGCTACACCTTC. It codes for CASAGGSNYGYTF.